This T cell receptor (beta chain) emerged from a study of cytomegalovirus exposure and HLA in healthy donors. Whole-study context: Earlier findings included nearly 120 million unique TCR beta sequences obtained from about 180 million T cells. There were some 380 genotyped donors. Of these, about 81% fell in the genetic ancestry cluster associated with self-reported Caucasian donors. Regarding the study as a whole: In a later analysis, V- and J-gene trimming of beta chains associated with a DCLRE1C missense variant, replicated independently. Most sequenced TCRs were rare (though some public TCRs occurred in many donors).

This CDR3 spans 14 amino acids. Deletions cut 8 bases from V and 4 bases from J, with 15 bases between. Germline V CDR1 and CDR2: LNHDA, SQIVND (reference sequence). Notes on this clone: No antigen is known for it.

The primer mix had 60 Vbeta and 13 Jbeta primers. This table comes from immunoSEQ multiplex PCR, and its TCRdb copy is limited to in-frame clones, with some not included. The data show roughly 68,000 clones, 65% to 70% seen once. This chain joins TRBV19 and TRBJ2-1; D is perhaps TRBD1 (5 bases). Sequences were obtained from PBMCs. The TCR sequence derives from a man aged 40-50 years in good health and CMV-seropositive. The CDR3 nucleotides read TGTGCCAGTCAACGGTTAGGGGCATACAATGAGCAGTTCTTC. Amino acids: CASQRLGAYNEQFF.